A single T cell receptor beta chain is shown here with its context. This clone was counted once. Its antigen is still unknown. No base quality information exists; no much larger clone differs at one position. The sample originates from a study of T cell responses to AZD1222 COVID-19 vaccine (dated by TCRdb to the early 2020s). With regard to the full study: AZD1222 recipients given second doses at about 4 weeks or at about 12 weeks were pooled, since spike-specific TCR depth and breadth were not found to differ between the two schedules. TCR sequencing covered fewer than 250 trial participants: roughly 200 given two doses of AZD1222 and 26 given two doses of MenACWY control vaccine. Trial participants were enrolled by age into subgroups of 18-55, 56-69 and 70-plus years, and roughly 150, 30 and 60 TCR-sequenced participants, respectively, were included in these subgroups. Study-level results and caveats: Nearly half of unique spike-specific TCRs reportedly recognized epitopes outside regions mutated in the B.1.351 and B.1.1.7 variants. Participants were mostly white British and included more females than males, and it was suggested by the authors that clonal diversity may have been underestimated. Vaccine-associated CD4 TCRs spanned the whole spike protein, with dominant responses in regions 160-218 and 743-854. Conclusions about previously exposed vaccinees are limited, since just 5 to 7 AZD1222 recipients were seropositive for SARS-CoV-2 at baseline. Spike-specific TCR breadth and depth rose significantly after two AZD1222 doses compared with day 0 and with MenACWY recipients. Because no samples from the day 14 peak response were available, repertoires could be characterized only after the peak T cell response. The 56-69-year group was small, and its depth increase did not reach significance, likely because of low power.

The time point label, read with the paper, signifies: baseline before first vaccination. Samples from vaccinated people were obtained from the UK trials COV001 and COV002, which included a single-blind randomized controlled phase 2/3 trial of AZD1222 (ChAdOx1 nCoV-19) in healthy adults. For TCRbeta chain sequencing, PBMC samples were collected from trial participants at day 0 and at day 28 after the second dose. The CDR3 numbers 13 residues from cysteine through phenylalanine. Only CDR3 DNA remains: 39 bases, in frame from the first base. CDR1 and CDR2 were assigned from the germline V gene as SGHRS and YFSETQ. At the junction V is shortened by 4 bases and J by 8 bases, with 15 bases in between. The CDR3 regions of human TCRbeta chains were subjected to immunosequencing. Per the source publication's procedure: TCRs in the repertoires were compared against a reference library of SARS-CoV-2-specific TCRs that had been generated with the MIRA antigen-specificity platform. Breadth meant the fraction of unique TCRs that were SARS-CoV-2-associated, whereas depth meant the fraction of total T cells that were SARS-CoV-2-associated. Using the MIRA data, each spike-specific TCR was mapped to the spike region that the TCR reacts to and placed in a CD4 or CD8 class. Log10-transformed breadth and depth values were compared by one-way ANOVA with Sidak's multiple comparisons tests. TCRdb provides this immuneACCESS table in a form limited to in-frame rearrangements. Some clones are lacking; in checked studies, under half of them reflect an unresolved V gene, and why the rest are absent is not known. That table gives V, J and clone size, and the DNA gave D and trimming. Here the sample has 110,000 to 150,000 clones; 92% occur a single time. The ten biggest clones cover about 3% of the sample.

The specimen comprised peripheral blood, sampled on day 0 of AZD1222 vaccination. The rearranged segments are TRBV5-1 and TRBJ1-2, with an unclear D gene assignment. The source is an adult in good health. The nucleotides read TGCGCCAGCAGCACGGGCTTACCACGGGGCTACACCTTC. The resulting protein is CASSTGLPRGYTF.